The rows below give T cell receptor beta chains drawn from one sample of a study of blood T cell repertoires in COVID-19. Here immunoSEQ multiplex PCR was the method, and the copy in TCRdb shows in-frame clones only, minus some. This table has 200,000 to 300,000 clones, about 85% appearing once. The sample comprised peripheral blood. The source is a man in his 60s who had recovered from COVID-19. CDR3s include the opening cysteine and the closing phenylalanine or tryptophan. Each record gives: J gene, V gene, CDR3 length, D gene, clone size, CDR3 protein, CDR3 DNA. The D gene is left open where the match is weak. Expanded clones are given a class, and other clones once, few, many or no size at all.

TRBJ2-7	TRBV19	15	.	.	CASSIGATSSYEQYF	TGTGCCAGTAGTATAGGGGCAACTTCAAGCTACGAGCAGTACTTC
TRBJ2-7	TRBV6-5	14	TRBD1	.	CASSYRGQTYEQYF	TGTGCCAGCAGTTACAGGGGACAGACCTACGAGCAGTACTTC
TRBJ2-3	TRBV6-5	12	.	once	CASSPSTDTQYF	TGTGCCAGCAGCCCGAGCACGGATACGCAGTATTTT
TRBJ1-6	TRBV6-5	15	TRBD1	.	CASSKGARNGSPLHF	TGTGCCAGCAGTAAGGGGGCGCGAAACGGTTCACCCCTCCACTTT
TRBJ1-2	TRBV6-5	14	TRBD1	.	CASRDREGRYGYTF	TGTGCCAGCAGGGACAGGGAGGGTCGCTATGGCTACACCTTC
TRBJ2-7	TRBV5-7	14	TRBD1	.	CASSDRDRGLEQYF	TGTGCCAGCAGCGACCGGGACAGGGGGCTCGAGCAGTACTTC
TRBJ2-3	TRBV9	15	.	.	CASKAGPTSTDTQYF	TGTGCCAGCAAAGCAGGCCCAACTAGCACAGATACGCAGTATTTT
TRBJ2-3	TRBV7-9	15	.	.	CASRSRAGGQDTQYF	TGTGCCAGCAGGTCCCGCGCCGGGGGTCAAGATACGCAGTATTTT
TRBJ1-1	TRBV10-3	14	.	.	CAIRAGRENTEAFF	TGTGCCATCAGGGCCGGCAGGGAGAACACTGAAGCTTTCTTT
TRBJ2-5	TRBV27	15	.	.	CASSLSLGARAPQYF	TGTGCCAGCAGTTTATCCCTGGGGGCGAGAGCGCCCCAGTACTTC
TRBJ2-3	TRBV9	15	TRBD2	.	CASSATTSVTDTQYF	TGTGCCAGCAGCGCGACGACTAGCGTCACAGATACGCAGTATTTT
TRBJ2-3	TRBV11-2	11	.	once	CASSPRDTQYF	TGTGCCAGCAGCCCCCGGGATACGCAGTATTTT
TRBJ1-6	TRBV10-3	13	.	.	CAISAGGNSPLHF	TGTGCCATCAGTGCCGGAGGTAATTCACCCCTCCACTTT
TRBJ2-7	TRBV19	15	TRBD2	.	CASSQKRGASYEQYF	TGTGCCAGTAGTCAGAAGCGGGGGGCATCCTACGAGCAGTACTTC
TRBJ2-2	TRBV14	17	.	.	CASSQRMYRQITGELFF	TGTGCCAGCAGCCAACGGATGTACAGGCAGATTACCGGGGAGCTGTTTTTT
TRBJ2-6	TRBV7-3	16	.	.	CASSLMALSGANVLTF	TGTGCCAGCAGCTTAATGGCTTTGTCTGGGGCCAACGTCCTGACTTTC
TRBJ2-1	TRBV5-1	16	TRBD1	.	CASSPNDRVPYNEQFF	TGCGCCAGCAGCCCGAACGACAGGGTACCCTACAATGAGCAGTTCTTC
TRBJ2-7	TRBV27	12	.	few	CASSSTGYEQYF	TGTGCCAGCAGTTCAACAGGGTACGAGCAGTACTTC
TRBJ2-1	TRBV7-3	13	TRBD1	.	CASSSTGNNEQFF	TGTGCCAGCAGCTCGACAGGGAACAATGAGCAGTTCTTC
TRBJ1-1	TRBV5-1	17	TRBD1	.	CASSYIGAGQGGTEAFF	TGCGCCAGCAGCTATATAGGGGCCGGACAGGGCGGCACTGAAGCTTTCTTT
TRBJ1-5	TRBV5-1	17	TRBD1	.	CASTARRDSRSNQPQHF	TGCGCCAGCACGGCCCGGCGGGACAGTCGAAGCAATCAGCCCCAGCATTTT
TRBJ1-5	TRBV3-1/TRBV3-2	14	.	.	CASSQRGSNQPQHF	TGTGCCAGCAGCCAACGGGGGAGCAATCAGCCCCAGCATTTT
TRBJ2-7	TRBV27	13	.	.	CASSPGLSYEQYF	TGTGCCAGCAGCCCGGGTCTATCCTACGAGCAGTACTTC
TRBJ2-6	TRBV30	18	.	once	CAWSVLHRLGSGANVLTF	TGTGCCTGGAGTGTACTCCACAGACTAGGATCTGGGGCCAACGTCCTGACTTTC
TRBJ1-3	TRBV15	18	TRBD1	.	CATSRGGTGGISGNTIYF	TGTGCCACCAGCAGAGGTGGGACAGGGGGCATCTCTGGAAACACCATATATTTT
TRBJ2-5	TRBV29-1	12	TRBD1	.	CSVRTGSETQYF	TGCAGCGTGAGGACAGGGTCGGAGACCCAGTACTTC
TRBJ1-2	TRBV6-1	15	TRBD1	.	CASSEETGGNYGYTF	TGTGCCAGCAGCGAAGAGACAGGGGGAAACTATGGCTACACCTTC
TRBJ1-6	TRBV6-5	15	.	.	CASSYSAGNNSPLHF	TGTGCCAGCAGTTACTCAGCCGGGAATAATTCACCCCTCCACTTT
TRBJ2-1	TRBV11-2	17	.	few	CASSLGRVVASYNEQFF	TGTGCCAGCAGCTTAGGGCGGGTAGTGGCCTCTTACAATGAGCAGTTCTTC
TRBJ2-5	TRBV11-1	16	TRBD2	.	CASNQKPGLPGETQYF	TGTGCCAGCAACCAAAAACCGGGACTACCTGGAGAGACCCAGTACTTC
TRBJ1-2	TRBV7-3	13	TRBD1	.	CASSFSGGNGYTF	TGTGCCAGCAGCTTTTCAGGGGGGAATGGCTACACCTTC
TRBJ1-5	TRBV12-5	16	TRBD1	.	CASGFLDRGRNQPQHF	TGTGCTAGTGGTTTCCTGGACAGGGGGCGAAATCAGCCCCAGCATTTT
TRBJ1-6	TRBV7-2	16	TRBD1	.	CASSKGQGARNSPLHF	TGTGCCAGCAGCAAGGGACAGGGGGCGCGAAATTCACCCCTCCACTTT
TRBJ2-3	TRBV6-1	19	TRBD2	.	CASSDRWISGGPSTDTQYF	TGTGCCAGCAGTGATCGGTGGATTAGCGGGGGCCCTAGCACAGATACGCAGTATTTT
TRBJ2-7	TRBV15	17	TRBD2	.	CATSEWTSGGRVGEQYF	TGTGCCACCAGCGAATGGACTAGCGGGGGTCGAGTGGGGGAGCAGTACTTC
TRBJ2-1	TRBV5-4	11	.	.	CASKGVNEQFF	TGTGCCAGCAAGGGGGTCAATGAGCAGTTCTTC
TRBJ2-7	TRBV27	14	TRBD1	.	CASSFGQGGYEQYF	TGTGCCAGCAGTTTTGGACAGGGCGGCTACGAGCAGTACTTC